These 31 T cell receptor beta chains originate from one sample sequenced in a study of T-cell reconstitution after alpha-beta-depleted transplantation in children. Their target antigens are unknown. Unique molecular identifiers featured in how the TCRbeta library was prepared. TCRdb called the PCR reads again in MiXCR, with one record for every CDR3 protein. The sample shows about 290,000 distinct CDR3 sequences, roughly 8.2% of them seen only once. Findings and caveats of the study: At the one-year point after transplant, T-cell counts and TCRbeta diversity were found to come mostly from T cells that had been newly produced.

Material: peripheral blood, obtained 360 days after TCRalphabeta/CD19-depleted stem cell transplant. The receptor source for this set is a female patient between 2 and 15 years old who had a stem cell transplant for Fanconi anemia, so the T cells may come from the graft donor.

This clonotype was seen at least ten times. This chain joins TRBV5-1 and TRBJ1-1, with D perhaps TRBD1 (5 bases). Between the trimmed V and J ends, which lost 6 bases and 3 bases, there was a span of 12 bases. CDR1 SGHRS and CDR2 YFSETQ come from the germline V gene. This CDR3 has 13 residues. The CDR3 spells CASTSSGYTEAFF. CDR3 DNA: TGCGCCAGCACCTCCTCAGGGTACACTGAAGCTTTCTTT.

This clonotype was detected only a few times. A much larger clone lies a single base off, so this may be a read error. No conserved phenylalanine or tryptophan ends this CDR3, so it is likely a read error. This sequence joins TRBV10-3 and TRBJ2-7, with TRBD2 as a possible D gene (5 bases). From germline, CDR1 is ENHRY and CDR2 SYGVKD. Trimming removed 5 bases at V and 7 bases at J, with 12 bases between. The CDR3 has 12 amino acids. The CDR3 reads CAISMREWEQYS. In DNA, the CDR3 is TGTGCCATCAGTATGAGGGAGTGGGAGCAGTACTCC.

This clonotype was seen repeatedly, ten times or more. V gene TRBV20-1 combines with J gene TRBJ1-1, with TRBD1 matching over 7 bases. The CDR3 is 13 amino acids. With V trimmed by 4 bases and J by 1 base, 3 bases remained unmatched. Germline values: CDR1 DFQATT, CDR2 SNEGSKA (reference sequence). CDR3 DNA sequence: TGCAGTGCTATGGGACAGCCGAACACTGAAGCTTTCTTT. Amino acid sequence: CSAMGQPNTEAFF.

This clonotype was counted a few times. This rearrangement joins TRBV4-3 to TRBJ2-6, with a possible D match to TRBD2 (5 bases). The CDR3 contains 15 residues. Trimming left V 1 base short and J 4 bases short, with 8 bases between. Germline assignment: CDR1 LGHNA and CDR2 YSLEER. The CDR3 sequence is CASSQARAGANVLTF. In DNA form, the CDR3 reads TGCGCCAGCAGCCAAGCGAGGGCCGGGGCCAACGTCCTGACTTTC.

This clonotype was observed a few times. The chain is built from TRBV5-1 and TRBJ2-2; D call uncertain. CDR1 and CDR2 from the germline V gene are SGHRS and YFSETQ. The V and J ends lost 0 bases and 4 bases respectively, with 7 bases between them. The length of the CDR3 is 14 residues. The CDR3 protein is CASSLDSPTGELFF. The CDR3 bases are TGCGCCAGCAGCTTGGACAGTCCCACCGGGGAGCTGTTTTTT. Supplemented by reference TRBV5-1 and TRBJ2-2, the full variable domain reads KAGVTQTPRYLIKTRGQQVTLSCSPISGHRSVSWYQQTPGQGLQFLFEYFSETQRNKGNFPGRFSGRQFSNSRSEMNVSTLELGDSALYLCASSLDSPTGELFFGEGSRLTVL.

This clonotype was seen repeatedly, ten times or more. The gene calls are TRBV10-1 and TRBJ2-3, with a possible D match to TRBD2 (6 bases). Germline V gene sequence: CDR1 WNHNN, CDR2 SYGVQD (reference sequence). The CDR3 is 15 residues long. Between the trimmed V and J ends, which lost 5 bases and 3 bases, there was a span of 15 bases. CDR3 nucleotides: TGCGCCAGCAGTCCTTCAGCGGGTGGGACAGATACGCAGTATTTT. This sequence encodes CASSPSAGGTDTQYF.

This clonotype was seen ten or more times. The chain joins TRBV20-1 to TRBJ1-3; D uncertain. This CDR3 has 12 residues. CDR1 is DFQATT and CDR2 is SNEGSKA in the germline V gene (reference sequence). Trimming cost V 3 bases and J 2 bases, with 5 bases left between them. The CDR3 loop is CSASSTGNTIYF. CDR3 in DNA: TGCAGTGCTAGCAGCACTGGAAACACCATATATTTT.

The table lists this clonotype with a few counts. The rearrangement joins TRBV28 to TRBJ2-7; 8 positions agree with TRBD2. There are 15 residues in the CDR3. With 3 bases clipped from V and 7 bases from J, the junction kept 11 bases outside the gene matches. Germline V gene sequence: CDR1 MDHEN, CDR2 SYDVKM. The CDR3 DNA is TGTGCCAGCAGTTTTTTCTCAGCGGGAGCCCATGAGCAGTACTTC. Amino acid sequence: CASSFFSAGAHEQYF.

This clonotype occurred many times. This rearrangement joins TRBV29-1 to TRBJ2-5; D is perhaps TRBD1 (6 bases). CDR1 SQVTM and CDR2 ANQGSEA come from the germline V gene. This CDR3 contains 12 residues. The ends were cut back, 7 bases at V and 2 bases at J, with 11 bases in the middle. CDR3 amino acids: CSGTVFQETQYF. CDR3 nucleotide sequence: TGCAGCGGGACAGTCTTTCAAGAGACCCAGTACTTC.

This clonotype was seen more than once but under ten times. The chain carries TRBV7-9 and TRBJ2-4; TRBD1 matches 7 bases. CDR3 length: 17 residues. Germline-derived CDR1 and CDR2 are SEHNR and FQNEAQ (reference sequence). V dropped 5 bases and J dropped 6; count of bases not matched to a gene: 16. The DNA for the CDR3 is TGTGCCAGCAGCCCTAATATTGGAGTGGGGGACAGAAACATTCAGTACTTC. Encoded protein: CASSPNIGVGDRNIQYF.

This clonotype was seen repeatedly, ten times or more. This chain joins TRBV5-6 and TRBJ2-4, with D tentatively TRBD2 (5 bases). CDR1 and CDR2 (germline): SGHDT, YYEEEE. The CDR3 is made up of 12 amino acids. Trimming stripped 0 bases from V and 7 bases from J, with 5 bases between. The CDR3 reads CASSLGRNIQYF. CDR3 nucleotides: TGTGCCAGCAGCTTGGGGAGGAACATTCAGTACTTC.

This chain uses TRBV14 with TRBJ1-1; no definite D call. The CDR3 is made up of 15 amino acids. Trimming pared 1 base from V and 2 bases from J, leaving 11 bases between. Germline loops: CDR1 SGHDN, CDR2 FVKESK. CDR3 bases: TGTGCCAGCAGCCAAGGCACACTAGTCAACACTGAAGCTTTCTTT. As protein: CASSQGTLVNTEAFF.

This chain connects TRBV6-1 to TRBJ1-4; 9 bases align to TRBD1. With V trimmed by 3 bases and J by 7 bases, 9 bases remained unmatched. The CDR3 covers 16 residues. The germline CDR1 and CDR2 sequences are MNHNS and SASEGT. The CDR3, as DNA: TGTGCCAGCAGTGACGGCCCGGACAGGGGATCTGAAAAACTGTTTTTT. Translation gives CASSDGPDRGSEKLFF.

As DNA, the CDR3 is TGCAGTGCTAGCTCGGGTAGCGGGGGGGGAGAGACCCAGTACTTC. It translates to CSASSGSGGGETQYF. The chain employs TRBV20-1 and TRBJ2-5, with 11 bases aligning to TRBD2. Germline CDR1 DFQATT, CDR2 SNEGSKA (reference sequence). V lost 3 bases and J lost 4; bases outside the gene matches: 7. The CDR3 loop spans 15 amino acids.

The DNA of the CDR3 is TGTGCCAGCAGCGTAGCTGTTAGCGGGGGGCTAACGATGGGCACAGATACGCAGTATTTT. As protein: CASSVAVSGGLTMGTDTQYF. This rearrangement joins TRBV9 to TRBJ2-3; TRBD2 matches at 10 bases. CDR1 SGDLS and CDR2 YYNGEE come from the germline V gene. V was pared by 0 bases and J by 1 base, with 14 bases of the junction left unmatched. The CDR3 spans 20 residues. Full variable domain (outside the CDR3, taken from reference TRBV9 and TRBJ2-3): DSGVTQTPKHLITATGQRVTLRCSPRSGDLSVYWYQQSLDQGLQFLIQYYNGEERAKGNILERFSAQQFPDLHSELNLSSLELGDSALYFCASSVAVSGGLTMGTDTQYFGPGTRLTVL.

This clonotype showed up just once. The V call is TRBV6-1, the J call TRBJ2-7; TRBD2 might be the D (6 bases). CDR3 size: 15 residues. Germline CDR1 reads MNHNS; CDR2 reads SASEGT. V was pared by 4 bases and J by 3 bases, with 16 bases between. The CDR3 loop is CASSGVRDLDYEQYF. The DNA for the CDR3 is TGTGCCAGCAGTGGGGTGAGGGACTTAGACTACGAGCAGTACTTC.

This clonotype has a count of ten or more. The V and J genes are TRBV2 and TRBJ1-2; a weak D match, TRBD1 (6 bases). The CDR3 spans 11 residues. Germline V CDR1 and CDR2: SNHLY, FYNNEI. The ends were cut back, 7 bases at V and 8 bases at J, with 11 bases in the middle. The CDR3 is CASKGDGGYTF. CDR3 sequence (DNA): TGTGCCAGCAAGGGGGACGGCGGCTACACCTTC.

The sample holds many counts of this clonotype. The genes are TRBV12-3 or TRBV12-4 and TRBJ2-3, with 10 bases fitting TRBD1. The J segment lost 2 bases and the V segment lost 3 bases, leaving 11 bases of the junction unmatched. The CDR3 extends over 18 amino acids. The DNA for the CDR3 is TGTGCCAGCAGTTTGAGTGGCGGGACAGGGGCCCTCACAGATACGCAGTATTTT. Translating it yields CASSLSGGTGALTDTQYF.

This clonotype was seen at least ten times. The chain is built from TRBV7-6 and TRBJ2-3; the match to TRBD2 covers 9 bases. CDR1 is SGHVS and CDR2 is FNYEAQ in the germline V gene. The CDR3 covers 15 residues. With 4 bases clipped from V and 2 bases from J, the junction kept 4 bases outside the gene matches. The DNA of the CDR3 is TGTGCCAGCAGCTATAGCGGGGGAACCACAGATACGCAGTATTTT. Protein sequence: CASSYSGGTTDTQYF.

The CDR3 loop is CASTNSRLINYGYTF. CDR3 nucleotide sequence: TGTGCCAGCACCAACTCCCGTCTCATTAACTATGGCTACACCTTC. The V and J genes are TRBV6-1 and TRBJ1-2; D is unclear. The germline V gene has CDR1 MNHNS and CDR2 SASEGT. This CDR3 has 15 amino acids. The V gene lost 7 bases and the J gene lost 1 base, with 16 bases spanning the gap.

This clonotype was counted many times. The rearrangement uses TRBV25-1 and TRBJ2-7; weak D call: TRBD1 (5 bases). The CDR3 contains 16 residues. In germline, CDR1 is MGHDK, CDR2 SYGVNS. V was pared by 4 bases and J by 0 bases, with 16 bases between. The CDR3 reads CASSGPEMGRSYEQYF. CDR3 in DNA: TGTGCCAGCAGTGGACCCGAAATGGGGCGCTCCTACGAGCAGTACTTC.

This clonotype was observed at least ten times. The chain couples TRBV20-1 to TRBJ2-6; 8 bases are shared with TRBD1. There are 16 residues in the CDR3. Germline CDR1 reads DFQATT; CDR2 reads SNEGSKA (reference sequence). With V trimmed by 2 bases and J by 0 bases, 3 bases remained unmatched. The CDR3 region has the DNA TGCAGTGCTAGAACAGGGGGAAGCTCTGGGGCCAACGTCCTGACTTTC. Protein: CSARTGGSSGANVLTF.

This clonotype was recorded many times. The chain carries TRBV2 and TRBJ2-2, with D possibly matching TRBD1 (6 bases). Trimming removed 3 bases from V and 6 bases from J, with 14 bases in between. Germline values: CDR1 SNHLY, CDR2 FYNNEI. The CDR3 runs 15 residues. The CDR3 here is CASSDGQLEAGELFF. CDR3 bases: TGTGCCAGCAGTGACGGACAGTTGGAGGCCGGGGAGCTGTTTTTT.

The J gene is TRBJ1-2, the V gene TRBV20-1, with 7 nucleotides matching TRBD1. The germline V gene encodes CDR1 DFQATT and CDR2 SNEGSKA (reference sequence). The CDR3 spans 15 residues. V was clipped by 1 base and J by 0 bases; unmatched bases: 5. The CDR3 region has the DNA TGCAGTGCTAGAGGCGGGACAGCGTCTAACTATGGCTACACCTTC. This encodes CSARGGTASNYGYTF.

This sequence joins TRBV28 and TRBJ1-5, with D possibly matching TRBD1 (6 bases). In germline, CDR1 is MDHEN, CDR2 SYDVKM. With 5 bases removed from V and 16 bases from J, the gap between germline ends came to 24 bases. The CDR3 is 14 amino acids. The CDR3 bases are TGTGCCAGCAGTAGACGACAGGTGGGGTCTTGGTTACATTTT. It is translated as CASSRRQVGSWLHF. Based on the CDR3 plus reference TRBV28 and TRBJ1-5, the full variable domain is DVKVTQSSRYLVKRTGEKVFLECVQDMDHENMFWYRQDPGLGLRLIYFSYDVKMKEKGDIPEGYSVSREKKERFSLILESASTNQTSMYLCASSRRQVGSWLHFGDGTRLSIL.

The CDR3 region has the DNA TGTGCCAGCAGCCTCGAGCGGGTTCACCACAGTTTGGAGACCCAGTACTTC. This translates into CASSLERVHHSLETQYF. The V and J genes are TRBV7-6 and TRBJ2-5, with a weak D call TRBD2 (6 bases). CDR1 and CDR2 from the germline V gene are SGHVS and FNYEAQ. V dropped 5 bases and J dropped 5 bases, with 24 bases sitting between them. The CDR3 contains 17 residues.

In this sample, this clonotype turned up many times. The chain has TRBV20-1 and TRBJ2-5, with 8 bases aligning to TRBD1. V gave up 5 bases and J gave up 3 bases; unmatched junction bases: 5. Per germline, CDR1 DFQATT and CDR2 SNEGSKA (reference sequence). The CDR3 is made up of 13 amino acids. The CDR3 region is CSASGTGKETQYF. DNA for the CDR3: TGCAGTGCTTCTGGGACAGGCAAAGAGACCCAGTACTTC.

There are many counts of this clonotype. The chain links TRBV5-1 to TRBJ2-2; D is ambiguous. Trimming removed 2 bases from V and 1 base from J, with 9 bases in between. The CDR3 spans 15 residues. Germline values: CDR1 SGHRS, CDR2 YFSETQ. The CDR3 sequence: CASSFFTGNTGELFF. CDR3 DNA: TGCGCCAGCAGCTTTTTTACGGGGAACACCGGGGAGCTGTTTTTT.

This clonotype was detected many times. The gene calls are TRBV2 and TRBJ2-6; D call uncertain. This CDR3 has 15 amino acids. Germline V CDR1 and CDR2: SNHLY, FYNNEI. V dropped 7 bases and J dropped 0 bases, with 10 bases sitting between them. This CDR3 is CASIGRISGANVLTF. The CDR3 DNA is TGTGCCAGCATCGGAAGGATCTCTGGGGCCAACGTCCTGACTTTC.

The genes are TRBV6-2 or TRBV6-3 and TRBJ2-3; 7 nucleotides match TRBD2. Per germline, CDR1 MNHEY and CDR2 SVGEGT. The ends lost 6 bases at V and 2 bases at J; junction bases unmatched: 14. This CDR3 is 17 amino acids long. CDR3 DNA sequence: TGTGCCAGCAGAGGCGACCGGGACTACCCAATCACAGATACGCAGTATTTT. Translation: CASRGDRDYPITDTQYF.

The CDR3 DNA follows: TGTGCCAGTAGTACCCCCCATGGGGTCACTGAAGCTTTCTTT. It codes for CASSTPHGVTEAFF. The chain combines TRBV19 with TRBJ1-1; D ambiguous. Per germline, CDR1 LNHDA and CDR2 SQIVND (reference sequence). This CDR3 contains 14 residues. V lost 4 bases and J lost 4, with 13 bases in between.